This T cell receptor beta chain was captured in a study of response to subunit inactivated influenza vaccine. General study results and limits: It was suggested by the authors that few new T cells are recruited by each seasonal influenza vaccination.

CDR3 size: 11 residues. Trimming shortened V by 4 bases and J by 8 bases, and 9 bases separated the two germline ends. Per germline, CDR1 SGHRS and CDR2 YFSETQ. One entry per CDR3 protein results from TCRdb running MiXCR on the RT-PCR reads. The repertoire holds about 540,000 distinct CDR3 sequences, roughly a quarter seen once, with about 3% in the top ten. This clonotype was found many times. Its antigen is as yet unknown. The data also belong to a second study, concerning T cells expressing NK-cell markers. That paper adds: 5'RACE template switching built TCR beta cDNA with unique molecular identifiers. Seven sequenced donors out of eight were HCMV-seropositive, one seronegative. Roughly six donors carried dominant NKG2C+ clonotypes that made up roughly 1.0-7.5% of their CD8+ T cells.

The chain joins TRBV5-1 to TRBJ1-2; tentatively, D is TRBD1 (5 bases). The receptor was isolated from a man in his fifties or sixties who received an inactivated influenza vaccine. The sequenced sample was CD4+ T cells sorted from PBMCs, obtained 11 to 12 days after vaccination. CDR3 sequence (DNA): TGCGCCAGCAGCGGATCAGGGGGCTACACCTTC. The encoded protein is CASSGSGGYTF.